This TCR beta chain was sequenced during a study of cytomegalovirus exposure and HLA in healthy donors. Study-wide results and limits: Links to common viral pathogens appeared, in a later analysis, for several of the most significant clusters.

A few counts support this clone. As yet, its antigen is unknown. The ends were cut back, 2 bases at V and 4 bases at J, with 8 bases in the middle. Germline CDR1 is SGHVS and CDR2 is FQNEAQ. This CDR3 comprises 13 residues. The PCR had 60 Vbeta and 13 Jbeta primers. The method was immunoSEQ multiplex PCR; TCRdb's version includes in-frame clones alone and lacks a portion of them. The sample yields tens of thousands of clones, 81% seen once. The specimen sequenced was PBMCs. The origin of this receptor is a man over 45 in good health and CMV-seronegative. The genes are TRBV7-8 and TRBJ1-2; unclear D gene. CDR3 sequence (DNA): TGTGCCAGCAGCTTATTATTTTCCTATGGCTACACCTTC. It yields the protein CASSLLFSYGYTF.